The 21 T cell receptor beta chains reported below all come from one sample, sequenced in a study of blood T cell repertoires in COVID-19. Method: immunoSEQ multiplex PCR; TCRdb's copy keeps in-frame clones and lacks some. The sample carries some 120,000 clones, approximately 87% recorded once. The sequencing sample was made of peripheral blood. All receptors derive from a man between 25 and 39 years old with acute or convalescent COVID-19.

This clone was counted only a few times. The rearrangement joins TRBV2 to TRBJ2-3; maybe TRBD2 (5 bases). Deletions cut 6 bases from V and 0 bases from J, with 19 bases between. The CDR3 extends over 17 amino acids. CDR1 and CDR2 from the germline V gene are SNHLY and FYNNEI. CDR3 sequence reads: CASRPSLGVSSTDTQYF. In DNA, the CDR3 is TGTGCCAGCAGACCCAGCCTCGGGGTCTCTAGCACAGATACGCAGTATTTT.

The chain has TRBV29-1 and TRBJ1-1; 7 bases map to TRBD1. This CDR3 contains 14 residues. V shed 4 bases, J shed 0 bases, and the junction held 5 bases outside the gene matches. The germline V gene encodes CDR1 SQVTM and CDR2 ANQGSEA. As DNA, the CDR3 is TGCAGCGTTGGGCAGGGGGTCTTGAACACTGAAGCTTTCTTT. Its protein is CSVGQGVLNTEAFF. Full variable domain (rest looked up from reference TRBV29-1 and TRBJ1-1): SAVISQKPSRDICQRGTSLTIQCQVDSQVTMMFWYRQQPGQSLTLIATANQGSEATYESGFVIDKFPISRPNLTFSTLTVSNMSPEDSSIYLCSVGQGVLNTEAFFGQGTRLTVV.

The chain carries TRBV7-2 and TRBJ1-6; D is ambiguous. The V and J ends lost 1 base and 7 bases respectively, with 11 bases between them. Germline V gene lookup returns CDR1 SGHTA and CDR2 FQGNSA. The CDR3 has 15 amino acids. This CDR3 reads CASSLGVGGNSPLHF. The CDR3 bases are TGTGCCAGCAGCTTAGGCGTTGGAGGGAATTCACCCCTCCACTTT. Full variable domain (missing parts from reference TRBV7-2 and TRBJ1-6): GAGVSQSPSNKVTEKGKDVELRCDPISGHTALYWYRQSLGQGLEFLIYFQGNSAPDKSGLPSDRFSAERTGGSVSTLTIQRTQQEDSAVYLCASSLGVGGNSPLHFGNGTRLTVT.

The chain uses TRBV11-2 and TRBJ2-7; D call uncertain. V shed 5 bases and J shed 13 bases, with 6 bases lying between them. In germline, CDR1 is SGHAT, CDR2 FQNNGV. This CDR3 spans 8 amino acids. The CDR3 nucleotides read TGTGCCAGCAGCCCCCCTTACGTC. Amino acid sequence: CASSPPYV.

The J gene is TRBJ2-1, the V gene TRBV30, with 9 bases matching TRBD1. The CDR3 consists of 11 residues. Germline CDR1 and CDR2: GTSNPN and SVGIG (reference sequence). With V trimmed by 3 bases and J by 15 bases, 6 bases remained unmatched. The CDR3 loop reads CAWSTGTGRFF. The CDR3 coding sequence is TGTGCCTGGAGCACCGGGACAGGGCGGTTCTTC.

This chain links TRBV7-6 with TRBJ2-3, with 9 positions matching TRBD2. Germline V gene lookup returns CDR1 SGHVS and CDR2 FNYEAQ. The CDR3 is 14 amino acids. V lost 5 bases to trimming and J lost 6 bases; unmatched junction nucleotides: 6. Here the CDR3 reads CASSQAGGSDTQYF. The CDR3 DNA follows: TGTGCCAGCAGCCAAGCGGGAGGTTCCGATACGCAGTATTTT.

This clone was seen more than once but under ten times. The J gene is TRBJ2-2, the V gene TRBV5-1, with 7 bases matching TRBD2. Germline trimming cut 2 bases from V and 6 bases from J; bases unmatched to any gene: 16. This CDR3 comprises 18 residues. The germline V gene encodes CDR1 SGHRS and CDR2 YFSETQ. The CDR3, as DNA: TGCGCCAGCAGCTTTTTCCCGCAAACTAGCGAACATTCCGGGGAGCTGTTTTTT. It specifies CASSFFPQTSEHSGELFF.

CDR3 in amino acids: CASSSGGSGANVLTF. In nucleotides, the CDR3 is TGTGCCAGCAGTTCAGGGGGTTCTGGGGCCAACGTCCTGACTTTC. The chain uses TRBV6-5 and TRBJ2-6; 7 bases are a match to TRBD1. From germline, CDR1 is MNHEY and CDR2 SVGAGI. V lost 4 bases to trimming and J lost 1 base; unmatched junction nucleotides: 1. The CDR3 totals 15 residues.

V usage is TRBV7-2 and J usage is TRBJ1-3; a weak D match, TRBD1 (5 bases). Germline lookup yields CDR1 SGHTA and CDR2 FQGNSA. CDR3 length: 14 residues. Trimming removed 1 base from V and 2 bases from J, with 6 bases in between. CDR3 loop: CASSLGQTGNTIYF. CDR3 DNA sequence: TGTGCCAGCAGCTTAGGACAGACTGGAAACACCATATATTTT. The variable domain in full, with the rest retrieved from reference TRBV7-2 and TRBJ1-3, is GAGVSQSPSNKVTEKGKDVELRCDPISGHTALYWYRQSLGQGLEFLIYFQGNSAPDKSGLPSDRFSAERTGGSVSTLTIQRTQQEDSAVYLCASSLGQTGNTIYFGEGSWLTVV.

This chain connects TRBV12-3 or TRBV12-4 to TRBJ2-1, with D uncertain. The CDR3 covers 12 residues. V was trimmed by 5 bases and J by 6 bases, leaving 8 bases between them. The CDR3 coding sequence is TGTGCCAGCAGTCCCTCGGGCAATGAGCAGTTCTTC. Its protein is CASSPSGNEQFF.

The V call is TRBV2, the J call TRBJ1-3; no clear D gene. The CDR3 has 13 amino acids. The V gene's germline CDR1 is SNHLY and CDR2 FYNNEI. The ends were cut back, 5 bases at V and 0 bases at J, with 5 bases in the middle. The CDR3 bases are TGTGCCAGCAGTTGGAGCTCTGGAAACACCATATATTTT. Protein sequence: CASSWSSGNTIYF.

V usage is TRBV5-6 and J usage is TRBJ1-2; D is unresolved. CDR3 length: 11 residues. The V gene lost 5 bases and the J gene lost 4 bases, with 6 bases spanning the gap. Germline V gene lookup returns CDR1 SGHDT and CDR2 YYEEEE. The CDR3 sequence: CASRGLYGYTF. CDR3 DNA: TGTGCCAGCAGAGGACTCTATGGCTACACCTTC.

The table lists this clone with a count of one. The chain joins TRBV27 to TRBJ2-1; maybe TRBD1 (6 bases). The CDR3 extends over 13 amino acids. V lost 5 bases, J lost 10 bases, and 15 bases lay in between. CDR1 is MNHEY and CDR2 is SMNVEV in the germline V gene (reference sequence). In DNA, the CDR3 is TGTGCCAGCAGTACCACCTCCGGGACAGAGCAGTTCTTC. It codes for CASSTTSGTEQFF.

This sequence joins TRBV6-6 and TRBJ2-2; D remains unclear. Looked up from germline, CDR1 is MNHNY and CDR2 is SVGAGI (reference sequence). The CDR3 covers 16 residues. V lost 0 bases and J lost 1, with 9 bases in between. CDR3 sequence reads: CASSYSTIMNTGELFF. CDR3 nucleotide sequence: TGTGCCAGCAGTTACTCGACAATTATGAACACCGGGGAGCTGTTTTTT.

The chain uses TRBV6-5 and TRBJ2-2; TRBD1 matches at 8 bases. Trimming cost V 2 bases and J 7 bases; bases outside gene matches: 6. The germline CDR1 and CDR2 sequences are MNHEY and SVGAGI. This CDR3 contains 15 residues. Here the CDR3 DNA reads TGTGCCAGCAGTTACGCGGACAGGGTGAGCGGGGAGCTGTTTTTT. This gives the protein CASSYADRVSGELFF.

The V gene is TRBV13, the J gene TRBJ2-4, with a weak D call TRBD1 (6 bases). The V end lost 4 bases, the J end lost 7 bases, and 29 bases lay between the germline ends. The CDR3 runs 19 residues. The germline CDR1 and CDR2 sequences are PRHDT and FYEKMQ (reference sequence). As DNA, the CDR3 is TGTGCCAGCAGCTCACTTCTTGGGACATTTGAAAGCGAACGCAACATTCAGTACTTC. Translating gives CASSSLLGTFESERNIQYF. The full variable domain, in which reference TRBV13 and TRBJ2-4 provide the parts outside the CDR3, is AAGVIQSPRHLIKEKRETATLKCYPIPRHDTVYWYQQGPGQDPQFLISFYEKMQSDKGSIPDRFSAQQFSDYHSELNMSSLELGDSALYFCASSSLLGTFESERNIQYFGAGTRLSVL.

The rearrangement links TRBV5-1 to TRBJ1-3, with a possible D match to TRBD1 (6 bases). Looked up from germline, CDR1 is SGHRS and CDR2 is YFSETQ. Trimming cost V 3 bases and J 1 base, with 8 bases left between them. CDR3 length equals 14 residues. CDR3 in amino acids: CASSSQGSGNTIYF. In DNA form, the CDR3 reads TGCGCCAGCAGCTCGCAGGGGTCTGGAAACACCATATATTTT.

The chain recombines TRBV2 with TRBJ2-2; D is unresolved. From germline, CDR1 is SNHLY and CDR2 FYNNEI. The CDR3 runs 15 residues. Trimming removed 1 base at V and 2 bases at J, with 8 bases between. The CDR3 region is CASSEDRRNTGELFF. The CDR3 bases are TGTGCCAGCAGTGAAGATCGGAGAAACACCGGGGAGCTGTTTTTT. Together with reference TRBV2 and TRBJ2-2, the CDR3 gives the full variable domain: EPEVTQTPSHQVTQMGQEVILRCVPISNHLYFYWYRQILGQKVEFLVSFYNNEISEKSEIFDDQFSVERPDGSNFTLKIRSTKLEDSAMYFCASSEDRRNTGELFFGEGSRLTVL.

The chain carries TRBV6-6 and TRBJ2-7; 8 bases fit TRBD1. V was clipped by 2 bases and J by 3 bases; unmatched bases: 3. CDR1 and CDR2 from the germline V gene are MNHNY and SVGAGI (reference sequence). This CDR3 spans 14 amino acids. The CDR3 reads CASSYGTGVYEQYV. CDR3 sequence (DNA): TGTGCCAGCAGTTACGGGACAGGAGTCTACGAGCAGTACGTC.

For the CDR3, the DNA is TGTGCCAGCAGTGCCCCGGGACTCTCCTACGAGCAGTACGTC. Amino acids: CASSAPGLSYEQYV. The chain links TRBV6-4 to TRBJ2-7; tentative D call: TRBD2 (6 bases). There are 14 residues in the CDR3. Germline V CDR1 and CDR2: MRHNA, SNTAGT. Trimming removed 4 bases at V and 0 bases at J, with 10 bases between.

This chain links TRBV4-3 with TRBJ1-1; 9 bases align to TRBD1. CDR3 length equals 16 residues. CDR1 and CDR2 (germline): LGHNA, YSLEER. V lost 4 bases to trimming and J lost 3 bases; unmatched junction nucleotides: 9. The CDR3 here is CASSLLPTGGYTEAFF. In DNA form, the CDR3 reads TGCGCCAGCAGCCTCCTCCCGACAGGGGGATACACTGAAGCTTTCTTT.